These 26 T cell receptor beta chains were sequenced from one sample in a study of post-analysis software for immune sequencing data. No antigen has been identified for these receptors. Tagging with unique molecular identifiers was a feature of the TCR beta cDNA libraries. TCRdb re-derived calls from the PCR reads in MiXCR, one entry per CDR3 protein. The sample consists of approximately 360,000 distinct CDR3 sequences, roughly 35% of them appearing once. Study outcomes and limitations: TRBV5-6, TRBV5-1 and TRBV20-1 belonged to a set of about five TRBV segments that were more frequent in patients than controls.

Sample: blood. These receptors all come from a girl between 5 and 17 years old with multiple sclerosis.

This clonotype was picked up a small number of times. The rearrangement joins TRBV7-9 to TRBJ1-1; 8 bases are shared with TRBD1. The germline V gene has CDR1 SEHNR and CDR2 FQNEAQ (reference sequence). V trimming: 2 bases; J trimming: 1 base; junction bases outside the gene matches: 6. The CDR3 runs to 16 residues. CDR3 bases: TGTGCCAGCAGCTTAAGACAGGGGCGTAGGAACACTGAAGCTTTCTTT. This sequence encodes CASSLRQGRRNTEAFF. Complete variable domain (other parts from reference TRBV7-9 and TRBJ1-1): DTGVSQNPRHKITKRGQNVTFRCDPISEHNRLYWYRQTLGQGPEFLTYFQNEAQLEKSRLLSDRFSAERPKGSFSTLEIQRTEQGDSAMYLCASSLRQGRRNTEAFFGQGTRLTVV.

In its sample, this clonotype was seen a few times. The gene calls are TRBV6-1 and TRBJ2-1; possibly TRBD2 for D (6 bases). Trimming took 6 bases from V and 0 from J, leaving 18 bases between them. The CDR3 consists of 17 residues. In germline, CDR1 is MNHNS, CDR2 SASEGT. Written as DNA, the CDR3 is TGTGCCAGCAGCCCGCCTTGGGGGGAAGCCTCCTACAATGAGCAGTTCTTC. Translated, it gives CASSPPWGEASYNEQFF.

This clonotype was seen ten or more times. The chain links TRBV5-1 to TRBJ2-1, with a tentative D call TRBD2 (6 bases). Trimming removed 0 bases from V and 6 bases from J, with 16 bases in between. The germline V gene has CDR1 SGHRS and CDR2 YFSETQ. This CDR3 is 16 amino acids long. The CDR3 region is CASSLGPGLSTNEQFF. The CDR3 region has the DNA TGCGCCAGCAGCTTGGGGCCGGGACTCTCCACCAATGAGCAGTTCTTC.

V gene TRBV15 combines with J gene TRBJ2-7; D is unresolved. Germline V gives CDR1 LNHNV, CDR2 YYDKDF (reference sequence). CDR3 size: 14 residues. The ends were cut back, 7 bases at V and 6 bases at J, with 19 bases in the middle. As DNA, the CDR3 is TGTGCCACCAAGTCGGAGCAACGGCTATCCGAGCAGTACTTC. As protein: CATKSEQRLSEQYF. The full variable domain, in which reference TRBV15 and TRBJ2-7 provide the parts outside the CDR3, is DAMVIQNPRYQVTQFGKPVTLSCSQTLNHNVMYWYQQKSSQAPKLLFHYYDKDFNNEADTPDNFQSRRPNTSFCFLDIRSPGLGDTAMYLCATKSEQRLSEQYFGPGTRLTVT.

This clonotype turned up a few times. The CDR3 sequence: CASSHGPVTYEQYF. In DNA form, the CDR3 reads TGTGCCAGCTCCCATGGGCCAGTAACCTACGAGCAGTACTTC. V is TRBV27 and J is TRBJ2-7, with D uncertain. The CDR3 sequence is 14 residues long. Trimming removed 8 bases at V and 2 bases at J, with 16 bases between. Germline V gives CDR1 MNHEY, CDR2 SMNVEV (reference sequence).

This chain joins TRBV4-3 and TRBJ2-7; 11 bases are shared with TRBD2. This CDR3 has 17 amino acids. V gave up 0 bases and J gave up 4 bases; unmatched junction bases: 8. Looked up from germline, CDR1 is LGHNA and CDR2 is YSLEER. The CDR3 coding sequence is TGCGCCAGCAGCCAAGAAGTTCCTAGCGGGGGGATATACGAGCAGTACTTC. It is translated as CASSQEVPSGGIYEQYF.

The chain is built from TRBV30 and TRBJ2-1; 8 nucleotides agree with TRBD1. Looked up from germline, CDR1 is GTSNPN and CDR2 is SVGIG (reference sequence). Trimming cost V 4 bases and J 4 bases; bases outside gene matches: 9. CDR3 size: 15 residues. The CDR3 DNA reads TGTGCCTGGACCCCGGGGACAGGATTATACAATGAGCAGTTCTTC. Amino acids: CAWTPGTGLYNEQFF.

The J gene is TRBJ2-5, the V gene TRBV7-9, with D uncertain. Germline CDR1 SEHNR, CDR2 FQNEAQ (reference sequence). Trimming pared 2 bases from V and 5 bases from J, leaving 15 bases between. This CDR3 contains 15 residues. CDR3 protein: CASSLIILGRETQYF. The CDR3 bases are TGTGCCAGCAGCTTAATCATCCTGGGCCGGGAGACCCAGTACTTC.

This chain links TRBV12-3 or TRBV12-4 with TRBJ2-7; TRBD1 agrees at 7 bases. The CDR3 spans 14 residues. Trimming took 2 bases from V and 1 from J; bases not matched to a gene: 2. In nucleotides, the CDR3 is TGTGCCAGCAGTTTAAGGGGGCTATCCTACGAGCAGTACTTC. Its translation: CASSLRGLSYEQYF.

This clonotype was detected once. The chain carries TRBV27 and TRBJ2-7; D unclear. This CDR3 has 14 residues. V lost 5 bases to trimming and J lost 1 base, with 12 bases between them. Germline V gives CDR1 MNHEY, CDR2 SMNVEV (reference sequence). The CDR3 sequence: CASSPTWWSYEQYF. CDR3 in DNA: TGTGCCAGCAGTCCGACCTGGTGGTCCTACGAGCAGTACTTC.

This clonotype was detected a few times. The gene calls are TRBV6-5 and TRBJ1-4, with TRBD1 as a possible D gene (6 bases). The V gene's germline CDR1 is MNHEY and CDR2 SVGAGI. The CDR3 extends over 16 amino acids. V was trimmed by 3 bases and J by 5 bases, leaving 16 bases between them. The CDR3 nucleotides are TGTGCCAGCAGTTATAAGTGGGGGCAGGGGAATGAAAAACTGTTTTTT. Encoded protein: CASSYKWGQGNEKLFF.

The genes are TRBV6-5 and TRBJ1-4; 10 positions agree with TRBD1. This CDR3 is 14 amino acids long. Trimming cost V 9 bases and J 3 bases; bases outside gene matches: 4. In germline, CDR1 is MNHEY, CDR2 SVGAGI. The CDR3 region has the DNA TGTGCCAGGAGACAGGGGGCGGCTAATGAAAAACTGTTTTTT. Translating it yields CARRQGAANEKLFF.

The V gene is TRBV6-2 or TRBV6-3, the J gene TRBJ2-1; perhaps TRBD2 as D (5 bases). The length of the CDR3 is 15 residues. Trimming pared 3 bases from V and 2 bases from J, leaving 11 bases between. Germline V lookup: CDR1 MNHEY, CDR2 SVGEGT. CDR3 DNA sequence: TGTGCCAGCAGTTATTATTTCGGGGCCTACAATGAGCAGTTCTTC. Its translation is CASSYYFGAYNEQFF.

The J gene is TRBJ1-2, the V gene TRBV6-4; D is undetermined. The CDR3 covers 15 residues. The V gene's germline CDR1 is MRHNA and CDR2 SNTAGT. Trimming pared 0 bases from V and 1 base from J, leaving 9 bases between. CDR3 residues: CASSDSSVNNYGYTF. As DNA, the CDR3 is TGTGCCAGCAGTGACTCATCGGTAAATAACTATGGCTACACCTTC.

The chain has TRBV6-2 or TRBV6-3 and TRBJ1-5; perhaps TRBD1 as D (5 bases). The germline CDR1 and CDR2 sequences are MNHEY and SVGEGT. V was shortened by 0 bases and J by 4 bases, with 10 bases between the two germline ends. CDR3 length: 15 amino acids. This chain's CDR3 is CASSYSGEGNQPQHF. The CDR3 DNA is TGTGCCAGCAGTTACTCGGGGGAGGGGAATCAGCCCCAGCATTTT.

This clonotype came up a few times. The chain links TRBV6-5 to TRBJ2-5; tentative D call: TRBD1 (5 bases). With 2 bases removed from V and 3 bases from J, the gap between germline ends came to 7 bases. CDR1 is MNHEY, CDR2 SVGAGI, per germline. The CDR3 consists of 13 residues. The CDR3 DNA is TGTGCCAGCAGTTACGGCAGGGAAGAGACCCAGTACTTC. Its translation is CASSYGREETQYF.

This clonotype was seen only a few times. The chain couples TRBV5-1 to TRBJ2-6, with TRBD1 matching over 7 bases. J lost 0 bases, V lost 2 bases, and 2 bases had no gene match. CDR3 length: 16 residues. The V gene's germline CDR1 is SGHRS and CDR2 YFSETQ. The CDR3 loop reads CASSLHRGSGANVLTF. CDR3 nucleotide sequence: TGCGCCAGCAGCTTACACAGGGGCTCTGGGGCCAACGTCCTGACTTTC.

Only a few counts were recorded for this clonotype. The chain couples TRBV7-9 to TRBJ2-3; the D gene could be TRBD1 or TRBD2 (5 bases each). Germline CDR1 is SEHNR and CDR2 is FQNEAQ (reference sequence). The V end lost 4 bases, the J end lost 6 bases, and 17 bases lay between the germline ends. The CDR3 sequence is 15 residues long. CDR3 sequence reads: CASSWGRGLTDTQYF. CDR3 sequence (DNA): TGTGCCAGCAGCTGGGGACGGGGCTTGACGGATACGCAGTATTTT.

The chain combines TRBV7-8 with TRBJ2-1, with D perhaps assigned TRBD1 or TRBD2 (5 bases each). The CDR3 runs to 16 residues. Between the trimmed V and J ends, which lost 5 bases and 0 bases, there was a span of 14 bases. The V gene's germline CDR1 is SGHVS and CDR2 FQNEAQ. The CDR3 loop is CASSEGTVDSYNEQFF. CDR3 nucleotides: TGTGCCAGCAGCGAAGGGACGGTCGACTCCTACAATGAGCAGTTCTTC.

This rearrangement joins TRBV7-2 to TRBJ2-5; 11 bases match TRBD1. The CDR3 has 17 amino acids. Germline assignment: CDR1 SGHTA and CDR2 FQGNSA. V was clipped by 1 base and J by 5 bases; unmatched bases: 9. CDR3 loop: CASSLVKRTGGAETQYF. CDR3 coding DNA: TGTGCCAGCAGCTTAGTGAAGCGGACAGGGGGCGCGGAGACCCAGTACTTC.

This chain's CDR3 is CASSPPGTSGGVNEQFF. The CDR3 nucleotides read TGCGCCAGCAGCCCTCCCGGGACTAGCGGGGGGGTAAATGAGCAGTTCTTC. V gene TRBV5-1 combines with J gene TRBJ2-1, with TRBD2 matching 16 bases. CDR3 length: 17 residues. Germline CDR1 reads SGHRS; CDR2 reads YFSETQ. The V and J ends lost 4 bases and 7 bases, in that order; junction bases with no gene match: 8.

The rearrangement links TRBV7-2 to TRBJ1-1; 12 nucleotides match TRBD1. Germline CDR1 reads SGHTA; CDR2 reads FQGNSA. The CDR3 is 16 amino acids. V was pared by 5 bases and J by 4 bases, with 8 bases of the junction left unmatched. The CDR3 sequence: CASSDPGTGGSTEAFF. CDR3 nucleotides: TGTGCCAGCAGCGATCCCGGGACAGGGGGCAGCACTGAAGCTTTCTTT.

The rearrangement uses TRBV6-1 and TRBJ2-3; 8 bases line up with TRBD1. V gave up 5 bases and J gave up 4 bases; unmatched junction bases: 8. Per germline, CDR1 MNHNS and CDR2 SASEGT. The CDR3 consists of 15 residues. CDR3 nucleotide sequence: TGTGCCAGCAGTTTACAGGGGGTGGTCGCAGATACGCAGTATTTT. Translated: CASSLQGVVADTQYF.

The table lists this clonotype with a few counts. The chain recombines TRBV20-1 with TRBJ2-7; 9 bases agree with TRBD2. The CDR3 spans 11 residues. Germline V gene lookup returns CDR1 DFQATT and CDR2 SNEGSKA (reference sequence). CDR3 bases: TGCAGCGGGACTAGCAGCTACGAGCAGTACTTC. Protein sequence: CSGTSSYEQYF.

The rearrangement uses TRBV12-3 or TRBV12-4 and TRBJ1-1; D gene unclear. Trimming pared 3 bases from V and 2 bases from J, leaving 7 bases between. This CDR3 spans 13 amino acids. The CDR3 is CASSFNRNTEAFF. CDR3 DNA: TGTGCCAGCAGTTTTAACAGAAACACTGAAGCTTTCTTT.

This clonotype has more than one count but fewer than ten. The chain has TRBV5-1 and TRBJ1-1, with TRBD1 matching 8 bases. V trimming: 4 bases; J trimming: 2 bases; junction bases outside the gene matches: 7. Germline-derived CDR1 and CDR2 are SGHRS and YFSETQ. The CDR3 loop spans 15 amino acids. The CDR3 reads CASSVTGGPNTEAFF. As DNA, the CDR3 is TGCGCCAGCAGCGTAACAGGGGGTCCCAACACTGAAGCTTTCTTT.